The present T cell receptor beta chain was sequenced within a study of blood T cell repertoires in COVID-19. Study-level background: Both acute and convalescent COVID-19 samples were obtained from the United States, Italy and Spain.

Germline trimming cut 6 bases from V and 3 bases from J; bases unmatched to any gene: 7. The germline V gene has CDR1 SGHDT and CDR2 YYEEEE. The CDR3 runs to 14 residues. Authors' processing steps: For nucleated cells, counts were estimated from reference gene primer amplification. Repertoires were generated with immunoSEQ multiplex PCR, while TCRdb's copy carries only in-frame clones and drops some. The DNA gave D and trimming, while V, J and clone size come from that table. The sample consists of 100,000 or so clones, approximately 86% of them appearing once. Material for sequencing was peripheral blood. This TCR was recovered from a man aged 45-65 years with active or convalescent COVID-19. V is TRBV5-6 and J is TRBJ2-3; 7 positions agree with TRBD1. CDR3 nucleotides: TGTGCCAGCAAACCCACAGGGGATACAGATACGCAGTATTTT. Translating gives CASKPTGDTDTQYF. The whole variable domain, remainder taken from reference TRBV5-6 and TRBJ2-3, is DAGVTQSPTHLIKTRGQQVTLRCSPKSGHDTVSWYQQALGQGPQFIFQYYEEEERQRGNFPDRFSGHQFPNYSSELNVNALLLGDSALYLCASKPTGDTDTQYFGPGTRLTVL.